The 3 T cell receptor beta chains below come from one sample, sequenced in a study of blood T cells in healthy people across ages (dated by TCRdb to 2015 to 2017). Library preparation employed 5' RACE. Sequencing instrument: Illumina HiSeq 2500. The second PCR ran for about 6 to 11 cycles and used a J-beta primer mix along with a sample-barcoded 5' primer. TCRdb reran the public reads through fastp at Q25 and MiXCR, keeping productive beta chains. Each CDR3 protein appears once, grouped with its most common genes and DNA. For this sample the table gives more than 650,000 distinct CDR3 sequences, of which under 30% were detected only once. The ten largest clones take up around 2.9% of the sample. The data were also submitted as part of a second study, on T cells of mothers and their children.

Sequenced sample: blood. Receptor source: a boy younger than 18 in good health.

The sample holds one count of this clonotype. Because it lacks the conserved phenylalanine or tryptophan at the end, this CDR3 is likely a read error. The chain is built from TRBV7-2 and TRBJ2-1; 7 bases are shared with TRBD2. The CDR3 loop spans 15 amino acids. The trim removed 4 bases at V and 3 bases at J, leaving 6 bases unmatched. Germline assignment: CDR1 SGHTA and CDR2 FQGNSA. CDR3 nucleotide sequence: TGTGCCAGCAGCTCCATGGGAGGGAGCTACAATGAGCAGTTCCTC. Protein: CASSSMGGSYNEQFL.

On this clonotype itself: At one end the junction does not follow the germline gene, possibly because of a read error. The rearrangement joins TRBV12-3 or TRBV12-4 to TRBJ1-6; D might be TRBD1 (5 bases). There are 15 residues in the CDR3. The CDR3 DNA reads TGTGCCAGCAGTTTGGATACAGGCGGTCTTTCACCCCCCCACTTT. As protein: CASSLDTGGLSPPHF.

This sequence joins TRBV6-2 or TRBV6-3 and TRBJ1-3, with no clear D. Germline-derived CDR1 and CDR2 are MNHEY and SVGEGT. The CDR3 consists of 13 residues. V gave up 8 bases and J gave up 0 bases, with 8 bases separating them. The CDR3 DNA follows: TGTGCCAGCTGCCGACGCTCTGGAAACACCATATATTTT. Its translation is CASCRRSGNTIYF.